These 25 T cell receptor beta chains share one sample of origin, sequenced in a study of CD8+CD57+ T cells in acquired aplastic anemia. Investigators profiled TCR beta VDJ and CDR3 from genomic DNA template. TCRdb re-called the reads through MiXCR, storing one row per CDR3 protein. The sample lists roughly 150,000 distinct CDR3 sequences; roughly 48% were seen once. By flow cytometry, patients selected for sequencing had shown an expansion of CD8+CD57+ cells. Sequenced input: sorted CD4+, CD8+, or CD8+CD57+ T cells (not recorded which) from PBMCs. These receptors all come from a human donor with aplastic anemia.

This clonotype has at least ten counts. This chain links TRBV11-2 with TRBJ2-6, with D unresolved. Between the trimmed V and J ends, which lost 0 bases and 7 bases, there was a span of 7 bases. Germline loops: CDR1 SGHAT, CDR2 FQNNGV. The length of the CDR3 is 14 residues. CDR3 sequence reads: CASSLEVHANVLTF. The CDR3 nucleotides read TGTGCCAGCAGCTTAGAGGTTCATGCCAACGTCCTGACTTTC.

This clonotype was observed many times. The rearrangement uses TRBV5-4 and TRBJ2-1, with 11 nucleotides matching TRBD2. Losses at the gene ends were 4 bases for V and 8 bases for J; bases not matched to a gene: 5. The germline V gene encodes CDR1 SGHNT and CDR2 YYREEE (reference sequence). The CDR3 sequence is 14 residues long. CDR3 nucleotides: TGTGCCAGCAGCACAACTAGCGGGAGCGATGAGCAGTTCTTC. Protein sequence: CASSTTSGSDEQFF.

This clonotype has a count of ten or more. The rearrangement joins TRBV10-3 to TRBJ2-2, with 10 bases that match TRBD2. The ends lost 10 bases at V and 2 bases at J; junction bases unmatched: 7. Germline V CDR1 and CDR2: ENHRY, SYGVKD. CDR3 length: 15 residues. CDR3: CATTGLADNTGELFF. The CDR3 DNA sequence: TGTGCCACCACTGGACTAGCGGATAACACCGGGGAGCTGTTTTTT.

The chain couples TRBV10-3 to TRBJ2-7; 10 bases fit TRBD2. Losses at the gene ends were 6 bases for V and 3 bases for J; bases not matched to a gene: 5. There are 14 residues in the CDR3. CDR1 is ENHRY and CDR2 is SYGVKD in the germline V gene. The CDR3 bases are TGTGCCATCAGAGGACTAGCGGAAAACTACGAGCAGTACTTC. Its protein product is CAIRGLAENYEQYF.

Ten or more counts support this clonotype. The chain links TRBV3-1 to TRBJ1-1; D is unclear. The ends were cut back, 0 bases at V and 2 bases at J, with 7 bases in the middle. The CDR3 covers 14 residues. Per germline, CDR1 LGHDT and CDR2 YNNKEL (reference sequence). Written as DNA, the CDR3 is TGTGCCAGCAGCCAAGATCTTCGCAACACTGAAGCTTTCTTT. This gives the protein CASSQDLRNTEAFF.

The chain combines TRBV19 with TRBJ2-3; 7 bases are shared with TRBD1. The CDR3 is made up of 14 amino acids. Germline V gene data show CDR1 as LNHDA and CDR2 as SQIVND (reference sequence). V was clipped by 6 bases and J by 3 bases; unmatched bases: 6. The CDR3: CASRRGPGTDTQYF. CDR3 DNA: TGTGCCAGTAGGAGGGGGCCGGGAACAGATACGCAGTATTTT.

This chain uses TRBV20-1 with TRBJ1-1; D gene ambiguous. CDR1 is DFQATT and CDR2 is SNEGSKA in the germline V gene (reference sequence). The V gene lost 3 bases and the J gene lost 8 bases, with 13 bases spanning the gap. CDR3 length equals 12 residues. Here the CDR3 DNA reads TGCAGTGCTAGCCTAGGGTTTGGGGAAGCTTTCTTT. Amino acid sequence: CSASLGFGEAFF.

This clonotype was seen many times. J is TRBJ2-6 and V is TRBV12-3 or TRBV12-4, with TRBD1 as a possible D gene (6 bases). Deletions cut 3 bases from V and 4 bases from J, with 10 bases between. CDR3 length: 15 amino acids. The CDR3, as DNA: TGTGCCAGCAGTTTTGTGGGGGCGGGGGCCAACGTCCTGACTTTC. Its protein is CASSFVGAGANVLTF.

For this clonotype: This could be a read error, since a much larger clone is one nucleotide away. This chain connects TRBV20-1 to TRBJ1-2; D gene ambiguous. V lost 1 base and J 5 bases, leaving 11 bases between the germline ends. The CDR3 sequence is 13 residues long. Germline CDR1 is DFQATT and CDR2 is SNEGSKA (reference sequence). This chain's CDR3 is CSARGERTYGYTF. CDR3 in DNA: TGCAGTGCTAGAGGTGAACGGACTTATGGCTACACCTTC.

The chain is built from TRBV3-1 and TRBJ2-1; D gene uncertain. Germline CDR1 LGHDT, CDR2 YNNKEL (reference sequence). CDR3 length: 15 amino acids. Trimming left V 2 bases short and J 6 bases short, with 14 bases between. The CDR3 region has the DNA TGTGCCAGCAGCCAAACTCCGCAAGACCTCAATGAGCAGTTCTTC. Its protein is CASSQTPQDLNEQFF.

The chain employs TRBV2 and TRBJ1-2; the D is unclear. The CDR3 sequence is 14 residues long. V lost 8 bases to trimming and J lost 2 bases, with 15 bases between them. Germline CDR1 reads SNHLY; CDR2 reads FYNNEI. CDR3 sequence (DNA): TGTGCCAGCGGGAACAGCCTGAAGAACTATGGCTACACCTTC. Encoded protein: CASGNSLKNYGYTF.

There are many counts of this clonotype. The J gene is TRBJ2-7, the V gene TRBV5-4, with D unresolved. Deletions cut 4 bases from V and 5 bases from J, with 16 bases between. Germline CDR1 reads SGHNT; CDR2 reads YYREEE (reference sequence). This CDR3 has 14 amino acids. CDR3 DNA sequence: TGTGCCAGCAGCCCCGAGGTGGGGTTCGACGAGCAGTACTTC. Residues: CASSPEVGFDEQYF.

The V gene is TRBV7-6, the J gene TRBJ1-1, with a possible D match to TRBD1 (5 bases). The germline V gene encodes CDR1 SGHVS and CDR2 FNYEAQ. CDR3 length equals 14 residues. V was pared by 8 bases and J by 1 base, with 14 bases between. The CDR3 loop reads CASGLTDRNTEAFF. The CDR3 DNA reads TGTGCCAGCGGTCTCACCGACAGGAACACTGAAGCTTTCTTT.

This chain uses TRBV11-1 with TRBJ2-2, with 9 bases identical to TRBD2. The ends lost 5 bases at V and 4 bases at J; junction bases unmatched: 8. CDR1 is SGHAT and CDR2 is FQDESV in the germline V gene (reference sequence). There are 16 residues in the CDR3. In DNA form, the CDR3 reads TGTGCCAGCAGCCTCGTAGCGGGAGTGTTCACCGGGGAGCTGTTTTTT. It translates to CASSLVAGVFTGELFF.

This clonotype was observed many times. The chain links TRBV5-1 to TRBJ2-1, with 7 bases that match TRBD2. The CDR3 spans 15 residues. Germline CDR1 reads SGHRS; CDR2 reads YFSETQ. The ends lost 5 bases at V and 1 base at J; junction bases unmatched: 6. The CDR3 spells CASSTAGSSYNEQFF. DNA for the CDR3: TGCGCCAGCAGTACAGCGGGATCATCCTACAATGAGCAGTTCTTC.

The rearrangement links TRBV19 to TRBJ2-1; 10 nucleotides match TRBD2. V dropped 5 bases and J dropped 9; count of bases not matched to a gene: 7. The CDR3 loop spans 14 amino acids. The germline gives CDR1 LNHDA, CDR2 SQIVND (reference sequence). The CDR3 nucleotides read TGTGCCAGTAGTTCCCCTAGCGGGAGTGGTGAGCAGTTCTTC. This codes for CASSSPSGSGEQFF.

The chain couples TRBV2 to TRBJ2-7; D gene unclear. Germline values: CDR1 SNHLY, CDR2 FYNNEI. V was trimmed by 0 bases and J by 5 bases, leaving 8 bases between them. This CDR3 has 13 residues. CDR3 region: CASSEAPGHEQYF. CDR3 DNA: TGTGCCAGCAGTGAAGCGCCCGGCCACGAGCAGTACTTC.

The sample holds a few counts of this clonotype. This chain joins TRBV20-1 and TRBJ2-1; 10 bases fit TRBD1. The end of the DNA is better explained by TRBJ2-7, so the J call may be wrong. This CDR3 has 14 residues. Per the germline V gene, CDR1 is DFQATT and CDR2 is SNEGSKA (reference sequence). The CDR3 region has the DNA TGCAGTGCTTTAGGGGACAGGGGCTCCTACGAGCAGTACTTC. Translated, it gives CSALGDRGSYEQYF.

This chain joins TRBV6-4 and TRBJ1-4; D possibly corresponds to TRBD1 (6 bases). The CDR3 runs to 15 residues. The V end lost 5 bases, the J end lost 8 bases, and 18 bases lay between the germline ends. Germline CDR1 reads MRHNA; CDR2 reads SNTAGT. The CDR3 region is CASSYRDTRGEKLFF. The DNA of the CDR3 is TGTGCCAGCAGTTACCGGGACACACGGGGCGAAAAACTGTTTTTT.

The CDR3 sequence is CATSTRQPSSYEQYF. The CDR3 DNA reads TGCGCCACGAGCACTCGGCAGCCAAGCTCCTACGAGCAGTACTTC. This rearrangement joins TRBV10-2 to TRBJ2-7; D not certain. The germline V gene encodes CDR1 WSHSY and CDR2 SAAADI. V was pared by 10 bases and J by 0 bases, with 19 bases between. This CDR3 contains 15 residues.

V is TRBV10-3 and J is TRBJ1-2; D may be TRBD1 (5 bases). This CDR3 contains 12 residues. Trimming left V 10 bases short and J 7 bases short, with 16 bases between. The germline CDR1 and CDR2 sequences are ENHRY and SYGVKD. The DNA for the CDR3 is TGTGCCAGCAGCTCCCAGGGTGGTGGCTACACCTTC. It specifies CASSSQGGGYTF.

This chain connects TRBV29-1 to TRBJ2-7; 8 bases line up with TRBD1. CDR3 length: 12 residues. The V segment lost 7 bases and the J segment 3 bases; nucleotides outside the gene matches: 5. In germline, CDR1 is SQVTM, CDR2 ANQGSEA. CDR3 loop: CSAEGQVYEQYF. As DNA, the CDR3 is TGCAGCGCTGAGGGACAGGTCTACGAGCAGTACTTC.

This chain joins TRBV10-1 and TRBJ1-1, with D perhaps TRBD1 (6 bases). Per germline, CDR1 WNHNN and CDR2 SYGVQD (reference sequence). Trimming removed 2 bases from V and 7 bases from J, with 14 bases in between. CDR3 length equals 14 residues. The CDR3 DNA is TGCGCCAGCAGTGAGACAAGCTCGGACAGTGAAGCTTTCTTT. Protein product: CASSETSSDSEAFF.

This clonotype was seen a handful of times. J is TRBJ2-1 and V is TRBV11-2; TRBD2 aligns across 7 bases. Germline-derived CDR1 and CDR2 are SGHAT and FQNNGV. The CDR3 sequence is 17 residues long. Germline trimming cut 0 bases from V and 3 bases from J; bases unmatched to any gene: 8. In DNA form, the CDR3 reads TGTGCCAGCAGCTTAGATATTTCGGCTAGCGGCTACAATGAGCAGTTCTTC. Its protein is CASSLDISASGYNEQFF. The full variable domain, completed using reference TRBV11-2 and TRBJ2-1, is EAGVAQSPRYKIIEKRQSVAFWCNPISGHATLYWYQQILGQGPKLLIQFQNNGVVDDSQLPKDRFSAERLKGVDSTLKIQPAKLEDSAVYLCASSLDISASGYNEQFFGPGTRLTVL.

Comment on this clonotype: At one boundary the junction diverges from the germline segment, which might be a read error. The V and J genes are TRBV7-2 and TRBJ2-7; D is tentatively TRBD1 or TRBD2 (6 bases each). The CDR3 is 14 residues long. The germline V gene has CDR1 SGHTA and CDR2 FQGNSA. For the CDR3, the DNA is TGTGCCAGCAGCTTAGGGGGGGCCTCCCACGAGCAGTACTTC. The encoded protein is CASSLGGASHEQYF.